In its sample, the clone carrying this TCR beta chain was seen a few times. The record originates from a study of beta chain features in type 1 diabetes. Germline V gene lookup returns CDR1 MDHEN and CDR2 SYDVKM. This CDR3 has 16 residues. V was pared by 4 bases and J by 3 bases, with 8 bases of the junction left unmatched. TCRB transcripts that were expressed got sequenced, as all of the isolated RNA had been reverse transcribed. Profiled with immunoSEQ multiplex PCR; TCRdb holds only in-frame clones, not every one. The data contain fewer than 900,000 clones, about a sixth of them seen just once; the ten biggest clones take up around 0.02%.

Sequenced: naive CD4+ T cells from blood. The chain uses TRBV28 and TRBJ1-4; 7 bases match TRBD1. This TCR was recovered from a woman between 18 and 29 years old in good health. The CDR3 reads CASSSGGDGANEKLFF. CDR3 nucleotide sequence: TGTGCCAGCAGTTCAGGGGGGGACGGAGCTAATGAAAAACTGTTTTTT.